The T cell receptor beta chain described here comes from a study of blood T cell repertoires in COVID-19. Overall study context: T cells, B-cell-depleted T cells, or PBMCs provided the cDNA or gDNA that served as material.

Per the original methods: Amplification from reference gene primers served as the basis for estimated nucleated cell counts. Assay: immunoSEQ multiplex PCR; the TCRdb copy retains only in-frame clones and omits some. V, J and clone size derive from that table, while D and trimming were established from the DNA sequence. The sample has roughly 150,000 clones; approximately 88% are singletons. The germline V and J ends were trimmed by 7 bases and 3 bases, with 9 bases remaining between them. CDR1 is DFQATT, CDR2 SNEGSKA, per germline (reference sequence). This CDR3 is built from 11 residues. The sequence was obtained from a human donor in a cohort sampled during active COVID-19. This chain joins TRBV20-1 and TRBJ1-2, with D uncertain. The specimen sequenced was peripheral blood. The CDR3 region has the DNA TGCAGTGGAAACGGGGACTATGGCTACACCTTC. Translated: CSGNGDYGYTF.